A selection of T cell receptor beta chains follows, all from one sample in a study of T cell changes during pregnancy in multiple sclerosis. Method: immunoSEQ multiplex PCR; TCRdb's copy keeps in-frame clones and lacks some. The sample holds about 77,000 clones, about nine tenths seen once. This material consisted of peripheral blood, taken before pregnancy. All receptors come from a female donor with multiple sclerosis, enrolled in a pregnancy study. CDR3s include the opening cysteine and the closing phenylalanine or tryptophan. A D gene is named only where the DNA matches it firmly. Rows give clone size only sometimes, using once, few, many, or a class for an expanded clone.

CDR3 DNA,CDR3 protein,D gene,V gene,clone size,J gene
TGTGCCAGCACGGAACAGGGGGGCACTGAAGCTTTCTTT,CASTEQGGTEAFF,TRBD1,TRBV2,NA,TRBJ1-1
TGTGCCAGCAGTTCCGTCCTTACATCCTACAATGAGCAGTTCTTC,CASSSVLTSYNEQFF,NA,TRBV6-5,NA,TRBJ2-1
TGTGCCAGCAGCTCCAGGGGACTACCTGTTTACGAGCAGTACTTC,CASSSRGLPVYEQYF,NA,TRBV7-8,NA,TRBJ2-7
TGTGCCAGCTCGCAGACGACAGTCCTAGAGGGCTACACCTTC,CASSQTTVLEGYTF,NA,TRBV6-5,NA,TRBJ1-2
TGTGCCAGCAGCGTAGACCTAGCGGGGGTCACAGATACGCAGTATTTT,CASSVDLAGVTDTQYF,TRBD2,TRBV9,NA,TRBJ2-3
TGTGCCAGCAGTTTCGGACAGCCTGGAAACACCATATATTTT,CASSFGQPGNTIYF,NA,TRBV5-4,NA,TRBJ1-3
TGTGCCAGCAGCTTGCGATTAAACTGGGGCGCGAAAAACACTGAAGCTTTCTTT,CASSLRLNWGAKNTEAFF,NA,TRBV5-8,NA,TRBJ1-1
TGTGCCAGCAGCGAAGTACAGGGATGGGGCACAGATACGCAGTATTTT,CASSEVQGWGTDTQYF,NA,TRBV9,NA,TRBJ2-3
TGCGCCAGCAGCCAAGAGCGGGGGGGCCAAGAGACCCAGTACTTC,CASSQERGGQETQYF,TRBD2,TRBV4-3,few,TRBJ2-5
TGTGCCAGCCGCGGGGTAAACACAGATACGCAGTATTTT,CASRGVNTDTQYF,NA,TRBV7-8,NA,TRBJ2-3
TGTGCCAGCAGCCCAGGGGGCCGTCGCACTGAAGCTTTCTTT,CASSPGGRRTEAFF,TRBD1,TRBV7-6,NA,TRBJ1-1
TGTGCCACCACGTACAGCTCCACTGGAAACACCATATATTTT,CATTYSSTGNTIYF,NA,TRBV28,NA,TRBJ1-3
TGTGCCAGCAGCTACAGGGATTATGGCTACACCTTC,CASSYRDYGYTF,NA,TRBV5-6,NA,TRBJ1-2
TGTGCCATCAGTGAGTCCGGGGGTCGACTAAACACTGAAGCTTTCTTT,CAISESGGRLNTEAFF,NA,TRBV10-3,NA,TRBJ1-1
TGTGCCAGCTCGTCTGACAGAAATCAGCCCCAGCATTTT,CASSSDRNQPQHF,NA,TRBV18,NA,TRBJ1-5
TGTGCCAGCAGGGCAGGGTTTAGCTCCTATAATTCACCCCTCCACTTT,CASRAGFSSYNSPLHF,NA,TRBV2,NA,TRBJ1-6
TGTGCCTGGACCACGGGACAACTGTACCAAGAGACCCAGTACTTC,CAWTTGQLYQETQYF,NA,TRBV30,NA,TRBJ2-5
TGTGCCAGCAGCCTAGCGGCGGGAGGGGGTTACTATGGCTACACCTTC,CASSLAAGGGYYGYTF,NA,TRBV5-6,NA,TRBJ1-2
TGTGCCAGCAGCGGTGGGGTTAGTCAGGGGGAGACCCAGTACTTC,CASSGGVSQGETQYF,NA,TRBV5-6,NA,TRBJ2-5
TGTGCCAGCAGTTTTCAGGGACTTTACTCCTACAATGAGCAGTTCTTC,CASSFQGLYSYNEQFF,NA,TRBV27,NA,TRBJ2-1
TGTGCCAGCAGCATCACGTGGGACTCGAACTACGAGCAGTACTTC,CASSITWDSNYEQYF,NA,TRBV21-1,NA,TRBJ2-7
TGTGCCAGCAGCTTAAATCCCGATTCACCCCTCCACTTT,CASSLNPDSPLHF,NA,TRBV7-3,NA,TRBJ1-6
TGTGCCTGGAGCCGCTCCGACAGGGTGAACTATGGCTACACCTTC,CAWSRSDRVNYGYTF,TRBD1,TRBV30,NA,TRBJ1-2
TGTGCCAGCAGCTTGAGGGGAGGGAGCTCTGGGGCCAACGTCCTGACTTTC,CASSLRGGSSGANVLTF,TRBD2,TRBV7-3,NA,TRBJ2-6
TGCGCCAGCAGCCAAGGCGGGGCGGGGATCTTGGGTGGCTACACCTTC,CASSQGGAGILGGYTF,NA,TRBV4-3,NA,TRBJ1-2
TGCGCCAGCAGCTATGACAGGGAAGGAAAAGCTTTCTTT,CASSYDREGKAFF,TRBD1,TRBV5-1,NA,TRBJ1-1
TGTGCCAGCACTAGACAGGGTAGAACTAATGAAAAACTGTTTTTT,CASTRQGRTNEKLFF,TRBD1,TRBV2,few,TRBJ1-4
TGTGCCAGCAGCTTCACGACAGCTGAAGCTTTCTTT,CASSFTTAEAFF,NA,TRBV7-9,NA,TRBJ1-1
TGTCATGGGGGAGGGCTCGGGACCGGGGAGCTGTTTTTT,CHGGGLGTGELFF,TRBD2,TRBV6-1,once,TRBJ2-2
TGTGCCACCAACCGGGGTCCCGAAAAACTGTTTTTT,CATNRGPEKLFF,NA,TRBV19,NA,TRBJ1-4
NA,CASSLAGLVGPGNF,NA,TRBV7-2,NA,TRBJ1-5
TGTGCCAGCAGTTCGCCCCCAAGGGGGGGCGCGTATTTCCAAAACTATGGCTACACCTTC,CASSSPPRGGAYFQNYGYTF,NA,TRBV28,NA,TRBJ1-2
TGCGCCAGCAAGCCAGGGGGGACGGCCTATGGCTACACCTTC,CASKPGGTAYGYTF,TRBD1,TRBV5-1,NA,TRBJ1-2
TGTGCCAGTAGTATAGACAGGGATCCCTACAATGAGCAGTTCTTC,CASSIDRDPYNEQFF,NA,TRBV19,NA,TRBJ2-1
TGTGCCAGCAGTCTCGTACTAGCGGCGATATACAATGAGCAGTTCTTC,CASSLVLAAIYNEQFF,TRBD2,TRBV28,NA,TRBJ2-1
TGTGCCAGTAGTATGAATAGAGGGACCCAGTACTTC,CASSMNRGTQYF,NA,TRBV19,NA,TRBJ2-5
TGTGCCACCAGCAGAGACCACCGGGGGGGGGAGCAGTACTTC,CATSRDHRGGEQYF,TRBD2,TRBV15,once,TRBJ2-7
TGTGCCAGCAGCAGGGGACAGCAGAACACTGAAGCTTTCTTT,CASSRGQQNTEAFF,TRBD1,TRBV5-6,NA,TRBJ1-1
TGTGCCAGCAGCAGGATATCTGAAGAAAAACTGTTTTTT,CASSRISEEKLFF,NA,TRBV6-1,NA,TRBJ1-4
TGCGCCAGCAGCTTGGGGCTTACTACCTACAATGAGCAGTTCTTC,CASSLGLTTYNEQFF,NA,TRBV5-1,NA,TRBJ2-1
TGTGCCAGCAGTGATCCCGGGATTGAAGCTTTCTTT,CASSDPGIEAFF,NA,TRBV2,NA,TRBJ1-1
TGCAGCTCAACTGACCAGGGGCAGGAGTTCTTC,CSSTDQGQEFF,NA,TRBV29-1,NA,TRBJ2-1
TGTGCCAGCAACAGCCAGGCCAATTCCGAGCAGTACTTC,CASNSQANSEQYF,NA,TRBV2,NA,TRBJ2-7
TGTGCCAGCCGGTTCGACGGGAGCACCGGGGAGCTGTTTTTT,CASRFDGSTGELFF,NA,TRBV6-4,NA,TRBJ2-2
TGTGCCAGCAGCGTAGATCCGGCGGCGGACACTGAAGCTTTCTTT,CASSVDPAADTEAFF,NA,TRBV9,NA,TRBJ1-1
TGTGCCAGCAGCTTTGGAGGGACCAATGAGCAGTTCTTC,CASSFGGTNEQFF,NA,TRBV11-2,NA,TRBJ2-1
TGCGCCAGCAGCCGAGTAGCGGGAGTCACAGATACGCAGTATTTT,CASSRVAGVTDTQYF,TRBD2,TRBV4-1,NA,TRBJ2-3
TGTGCCAGCAGCTTAGATGGCTCTTTAAGCTATGGCTACACCTTC,CASSLDGSLSYGYTF,NA,TRBV13,NA,TRBJ1-2
TGTGCCAGCAGTAGGGGTCAGGAAAATCAGCCCCAGCATTTT,CASSRGQENQPQHF,NA,TRBV2,once,TRBJ1-5
TGTGCCAGCAGCTTACCTCCTCAAGGGCGAGGGGGAGTCCACGAGCAGTACTTC,CASSLPPQGRGGVHEQYF,NA,TRBV7-3,NA,TRBJ2-7
TGTGCCAGCAGACAGGGCAACACTGAAGCTTTCTTT,CASRQGNTEAFF,NA,TRBV25-1,NA,TRBJ1-1
TGTGCCATCAGTGATTTGGGGGGAAACACTGAAGCTTTCTTT,CAISDLGGNTEAFF,NA,TRBV10-3,NA,TRBJ1-1
TGCAGCGTAGGAGGGAGGGGAGCTTTCTTT,CSVGGRGAFF,NA,TRBV29-1,NA,TRBJ1-1